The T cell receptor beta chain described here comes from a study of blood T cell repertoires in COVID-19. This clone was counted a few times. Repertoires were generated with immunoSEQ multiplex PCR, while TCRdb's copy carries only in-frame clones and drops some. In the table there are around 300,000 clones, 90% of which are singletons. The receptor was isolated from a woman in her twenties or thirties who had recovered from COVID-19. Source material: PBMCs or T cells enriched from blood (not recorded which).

The CDR3, as DNA: TGTGCCAGCAGCGTACCCAGGGGGCGCGGTACCGGGGAGCTGTTTTTT. Protein: CASSVPRGRGTGELFF. The chain uses TRBV3-1 (or the pseudogene TRBV3-2) and TRBJ2-2; 8 bases fit TRBD1. V was clipped by 5 bases and J by 5 bases; unmatched bases: 10. The CDR3 is 16 residues long. From germline, CDR1 is LGHDT and CDR2 YNNKEL (reference sequence).